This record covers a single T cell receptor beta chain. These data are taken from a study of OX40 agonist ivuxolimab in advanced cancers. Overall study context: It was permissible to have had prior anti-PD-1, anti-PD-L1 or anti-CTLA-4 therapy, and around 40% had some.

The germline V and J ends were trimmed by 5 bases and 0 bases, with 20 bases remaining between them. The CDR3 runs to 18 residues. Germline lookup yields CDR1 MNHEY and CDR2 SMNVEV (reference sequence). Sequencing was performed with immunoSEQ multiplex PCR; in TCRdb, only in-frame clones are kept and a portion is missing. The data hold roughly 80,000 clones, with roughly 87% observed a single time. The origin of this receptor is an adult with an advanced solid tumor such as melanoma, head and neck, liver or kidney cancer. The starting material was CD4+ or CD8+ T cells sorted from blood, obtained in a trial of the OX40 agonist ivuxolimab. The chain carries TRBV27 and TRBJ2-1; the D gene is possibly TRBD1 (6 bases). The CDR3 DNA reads TGTGCCAGCAGTCCCCCAGGCCTGAGACAGGACTCCTACAATGAGCAGTTCTTC. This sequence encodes CASSPPGLRQDSYNEQFF.